A selection of T cell receptor beta chains follows, all from one sample in a study of sequential checkpoint blockade in melanoma. The table came from immunoSEQ multiplex PCR; TCRdb's copy has only in-frame clones and leaves some out. The table shows about 5,000 clones, with 18% occurring only once. The input for sequencing was tumor tissue (inferred from file names), taken from a patient given nivolumab and ipilimumab in sequence. The receptors here all came from a human donor with melanoma. The CDR3 runs from the conserved cysteine through the conserved F or W. The D gene is left open where the match is weak. Part of the rows lack a size; the others show once, few, many or a class for expanded clones.

v_gene	j_gene	abundance	d_gene	CDR3nt	CDR3aa
TRBV19	TRBJ1-3	.	.	TGTGCCAGTAGTATGGCGCGCTCTGGAAACACCATATATTTT	CASSMARSGNTIYF
TRBV19	TRBJ1-5	.	.	TGTGCCAGTAGCGGGGGACCTTATCAGCCCCAGCATTTT	CASSGGPYQPQHF
TRBV9	TRBJ2-2	few	.	TGTGCCAGCAGCGTAGATAGCTCAGTCACCGGGGAGCTGTTTTTT	CASSVDSSVTGELFF
TRBV11-3	TRBJ1-5	.	.	TGTGCCAGCAGCTCTCTCGGCAGGGGAGAACAGCCCCAGCATTTT	CASSSLGRGEQPQHF
TRBV6-8	TRBJ2-5	few	.	TGTGCCACATACGACACAGGGTCCGTGGGGACCCAGTACTTC	CATYDTGSVGTQYF
TRBV9	TRBJ1-1	.	.	TGTGCCGCGCGCCCTGGGTGGAACACTGAAGCTTTCTTT	CAARPGWNTEAFF
TRBV11-3	TRBJ1-2	many	TRBD1	TGTGCCAGCAGCGATCCGGGACAGGTTAACTATGGCTACACCTTC	CASSDPGQVNYGYTF
TRBV11-3	TRBJ2-5	many	.	TGTGCCAGCAGCTTAGATCGGGCTACAGGGTTGCAAGAGACCCAGTACTTC	CASSLDRATGLQETQYF
TRBV6-8	TRBJ2-7	few	TRBD1	TGTGCCACCGGGACAGGGGCCGAGTACGAGCAGTACTTC	CATGTGAEYEQYF
TRBV6-8	TRBJ2-1	medium-sized	.	TGTGCCAGCAGTTACCAAGGGTTTGAGCAGTTCTTC	CASSYQGFEQFF
TRBV19	TRBJ1-2	once	.	TGTGCCAGTAGGGGGACGACACTACTTCTATTTCCCGGCTACACCTTC	CASRGTTLLLFPGYTF
TRBV14	TRBJ1-3	.	TRBD1	TGTGCCAGCAGCCAAGAGGGCGGTCAGGGACAGGGGCTCAGCTCTGGAAACACCATATATTTT	CASSQEGGQGQGLSSGNTIYF
TRBV6-8	TRBJ2-1	.	.	TGTGCCAGCAGTCAGGGTATTTACAATGAGCAGTTCTTC	CASSQGIYNEQFF
TRBV11-3	TRBJ1-2	many	.	TGTGCCAGCAGCCCGCAGGGGACGTCTTTTGGCTACACCTTC	CASSPQGTSFGYTF
TRBV29-1	TRBJ1-4	.	TRBD1	TGCAGCGCATGGACAGGGGGAGGTGAAAAACTGTTTTTT	CSAWTGGGEKLFF
TRBV5-1	TRBJ1-1	.	.	TGCGCCAGCAGCCTTATAGGTGAAGGCACTGAAGCTTTCTTT	CASSLIGEGTEAFF
TRBV7-6	TRBJ1-5	few	.	TGTGCCAGCAGCCGCGGGGGGAACAATCAGCCCCAGCATTTT	CASSRGGNNQPQHF
TRBV11-3	TRBJ2-7	.	.	TGTGCCAGCAGCCCACGGGACAACCCCTCCTACGAGCAGTACTTC	CASSPRDNPSYEQYF
TRBV11-3	TRBJ2-1	many	.	TGTGCCAGCAGCTTACTTCCTAGAGTGGCCAATGAGCAGTTCTTC	CASSLLPRVANEQFF
TRBV23-1	TRBJ2-7	.	TRBD1	TGCGCCAGCAGCGAAGGGACAGCCTGGGAGCAGTACTTC	CASSEGTAWEQYF
TRBV19	TRBJ1-5	.	.	TGTGCCAGTAGTATAAGGGGACCAATTAATCAGCCCCAGCATTTT	CASSIRGPINQPQHF
TRBV29-1	TRBJ1-1	.	TRBD1	TGCAGCGGAGGAAGACAGGGAATAACTGAAGCTTTCTTT	CSGGRQGITEAFF
TRBV12-1	TRBJ2-7	.	.	TGTGCCAGCAGCCCCCCGGACAGGGACCCCTACGAGCAGTACTTC	CASSPPDRDPYEQYF
TRBV14	TRBJ1-6	.	.	TGTGCCAGCAGCCAAGCCAGGGACCGCGTTTCACCCCTCCACTTT	CASSQARDRVSPLHF
TRBV28	TRBJ1-1	few	TRBD1	TGTGCCAGCAGTTTAGCCCGGACAGGGGGAGGCACTGAAGCTTTCTTT	CASSLARTGGGTEAFF
TRBV6-8	TRBJ2-7	.	.	TGTGCCACCGCGGTAGTGGTTGAGCTATCCAACGAGCAGTACTTC	CATAVVVELSNEQYF
TRBV11-3	TRBJ2-3	.	.	TGTGCCAGCAGCTTAGAGGGGTCCTTCACAGATACGCAGTATTTT	CASSLEGSFTDTQYF
TRBV19	TRBJ1-1	.	TRBD1	TGTGCCAGTGGCAACCACAGGGGGGGGACTTTGAACACTGAAGCTTTCTTT	CASGNHRGGTLNTEAFF
TRBV19	TRBJ2-5	once	.	TGTGCCAGTAGTGCCCCGGGACGCCGATCTTCGGAGACCCAGTACTTC	CASSAPGRRSSETQYF
TRBV7-8	TRBJ2-2	few	.	TGTGCCAGCAGTTTTCTAACAACCGGGGAGCTGTTTTTT	CASSFLTTGELFF
TRBV30	TRBJ1-2	few	.	TGTGCCTGGATAGGTCTATTGGAGGGGCCCCAAACCCCCGGGCGCTATGGCTACACCTTC	CAWIGLLEGPQTPGRYGYTF
TRBV11-3	TRBJ2-3	few	TRBD2	TGTGCCAGCAGCCGGCGGGGGATGCACACAGATACGCAGTATTTT	CASSRRGMHTDTQYF
TRBV11-3	TRBJ2-3	medium-sized	TRBD2	TGTGCCAGCAGCCCTGGGGTAGCGGGGGGGTTGGCAGATACGCAGTATTTT	CASSPGVAGGLADTQYF
TRBV10-2	TRBJ1-1	hyperexpanded	.	TGCGCCAGCAGTGAAAAGGGCTGGGGCACTGAAGCTTTCTTT	CASSEKGWGTEAFF
TRBV30	TRBJ2-3	.	TRBD2	TGTGCCTGGAGTCTCAGTACTAGCGGCACAGATACGCAGTATTTT	CAWSLSTSGTDTQYF
TRBV6-7	TRBJ2-1	few	.	TGTGCCAGCAGCTCAGCTGATGAGCAGTTCTTC	CASSSADEQFF
TRBV14	TRBJ2-5	.	TRBD2	TGTGCCAGCAGCTCCGGACTAGCGGGAGCAGAGACCCAGTACTTC	CASSSGLAGAETQYF
TRBV11-3	TRBJ2-5	few	TRBD2	TGTGCCAGCAGCTTAGAAGCGGGGGTCGGAGAGACCCAGTACTTC	CASSLEAGVGETQYF
TRBV9	TRBJ2-1	.	.	TGTGCCAGCAGCACGGACAGCCTTTCCTACAATGAGCAGTTCTTC	CASSTDSLSYNEQFF